This T cell receptor beta chain comes out of a study of CD8 T cells in ankylosing spondylitis. Overall study findings and caveats: Clones linked to disease were reported to show significant enrichment in matched ankylosing spondylitis synovial fluid. It appeared that ankylosing spondylitis blood was characterized by a TCR beta motif of several highly homologous variants.

Scientists made TCR beta libraries using quantitative 5'-RACE with molecular barcodes. TCRdb reprocessed the 5' RACE reads via MiXCR and lists one record per CDR3 protein. The sample lists roughly 400,000 distinct CDR3 sequences; around 20% were seen once. Concerning this clonotype itself: The antigen remains undetermined.

The CDR3 is 16 amino acids. V lost 3 bases and J 7 bases, leaving 18 bases between the germline ends. This receptor was taken from a male donor with ankylosing spondylitis. The rearrangement links TRBV12-3 or TRBV12-4 to TRBJ2-2, with D possibly TRBD2 on 5 matching bases. The specimen was blood, either unsorted or a sorted T cell fraction (not recorded which). The CDR3 region is CASSLRLAVKIGELFF. CDR3 DNA: TGTGCCAGCAGTTTGCGGCTAGCCGTAAAGATCGGGGAGCTGTTTTTT.